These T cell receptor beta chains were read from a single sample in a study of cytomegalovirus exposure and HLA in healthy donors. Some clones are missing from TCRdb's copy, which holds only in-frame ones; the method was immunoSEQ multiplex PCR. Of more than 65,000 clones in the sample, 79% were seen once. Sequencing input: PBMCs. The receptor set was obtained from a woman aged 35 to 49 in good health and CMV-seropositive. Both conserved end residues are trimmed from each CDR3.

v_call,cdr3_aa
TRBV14,ASSDRPGPGANVLT
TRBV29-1,SVGLGTSVYNEQF
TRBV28,ASSSPQGSFYEQY
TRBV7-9,ASSASPGTSGGTQETQY
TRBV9,ASSARGIQGNTEAF
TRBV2,ASSTGQGHHSGNTIY
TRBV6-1,ASRLTAVNTEAF
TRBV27,ASSPRTSGRGEQY
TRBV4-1,ASSQGDRDNEKLF
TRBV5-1,ASSLDLAQGSRGYT
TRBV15,ATSRGPGTEETQY
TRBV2,ASSEEQGASEKLF
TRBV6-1,ASSAQLAGSADTQY
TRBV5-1,ASSLGQIVENYGYT
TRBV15,ATSRDSAGANTEAF
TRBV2,ASSGSGSLSEQY
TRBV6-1,ASSDSLGRGRDGNQPQH
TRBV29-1,SALRWEGGSYEQY
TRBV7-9,ASSLGLAMRDTQY
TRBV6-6,ASSYSGGASNQPQH
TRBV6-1,ASSAYSSGANVLT
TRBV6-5,ASSYRTGLMTGELF
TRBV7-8,ASSWGRVDNQPQH
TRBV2,ASRSRDRLEKLF
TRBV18,ASSLDKSTDTQY
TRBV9,ASSVRAGGPVGETQY
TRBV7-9,ASSSLLDRGRSGNTIY